This entry lists 9 T cell receptor beta chains sequenced from one sample in a study of T cell responses to AZD1222 COVID-19 vaccine. TCRdb keeps only in-frame clones here, not all; method: immunoSEQ multiplex PCR. Here the sample spans 95,000 to 110,000 clones, approximately 90% being singletons. The sample was peripheral blood, taken on day 0 of AZD1222 vaccination. Receptors originate from an adult in good health.

V and J are TRBV6-6 and TRBJ2-1; D may be TRBD1 (5 bases). V lost 0 bases and J 14 bases, leaving 11 bases between the germline ends. The CDR3 totals 12 residues. Germline CDR1 reads MNHNY; CDR2 reads SVGAGI (reference sequence). Here the CDR3 DNA reads TGTGCCAGCAGTTACTCTTCGGACAAGGAGTTCTTC. Protein: CASSYSSDKEFF.

This chain joins TRBV19 and TRBJ1-2; D remains unclear. V lost 7 bases and J lost 3, with 12 bases in between. The CDR3 totals 13 residues. Per the germline V gene, CDR1 is LNHDA and CDR2 is SQIVND (reference sequence). The CDR3 spells CASKSGIYYGYTF. The CDR3 DNA sequence: TGTGCCAGTAAATCAGGCATTTACTATGGCTACACCTTC.

The V gene is TRBV6-5, the J gene TRBJ2-7; D gene ambiguous. The CDR3 has 14 residues. Germline-derived CDR1 and CDR2 are MNHEY and SVGAGI. The V end lost 5 bases, the J end lost 4 bases, and 15 bases lay between the germline ends. This CDR3 is CASSTDADVYEQYF. The CDR3 DNA sequence: TGTGCCAGCAGTACAGACGCGGACGTGTACGAGCAGTACTTC.

V and J are TRBV24-1 and TRBJ2-7, with TRBD2 matching over 7 bases. The CDR3 covers 17 residues. Looked up from germline, CDR1 is KGHDR and CDR2 is SFDVKD. V was clipped by 3 bases and J by 2 bases; unmatched bases: 12. As DNA, the CDR3 is TGTGCCACCAGTGATCAAAAGACTAGTGGGGGGGCCTACGAGCAGTACTTC. Encoded protein: CATSDQKTSGGAYEQYF.

This clone was detected only once. CDR3 sequence (DNA): TGTGCCAGCACCACGTCAGGGGGTACCAAAAACATTCAGTACTTC. It translates to CASTTSGGTKNIQYF. The J gene is TRBJ2-4, the V gene TRBV6-5, with 7 bases aligning to TRBD1. The CDR3 covers 15 residues. Germline assignment: CDR1 MNHEY and CDR2 SVGAGI. V lost 7 bases to trimming and J lost 2 bases; unmatched junction nucleotides: 8.

This clone was counted once. J is TRBJ1-3 and V is TRBV9, with D unresolved. The CDR3 runs 14 residues. V lost 3 bases and J lost 0, with 7 bases in between. CDR1 and CDR2 from the germline V gene are SGDLS and YYNGEE. The CDR3 DNA is TGTGCCAGCAGCGCGGAGTCCTCTGGAAACACCATATATTTT. Translation: CASSAESSGNTIYF.

This chain uses TRBV5-4 with TRBJ2-7; no clear D gene. Trimming pared 7 bases from V and 1 base from J, leaving 12 bases between. Germline values: CDR1 SGHNT, CDR2 YYREEE (reference sequence). This CDR3 region has 13 residues. CDR3 coding DNA: TGTGCCAGCGCGTTAGGTTCTTCCTACGAGCAGTACTTC. Protein product: CASALGSSYEQYF.

The gene calls are TRBV6-4 and TRBJ2-2, with a weak D call TRBD1 (6 bases). From germline, CDR1 is MRHNA and CDR2 SNTAGT. The CDR3 is made up of 16 amino acids. V dropped 4 bases and J dropped 3 bases, with 15 bases sitting between them. The chain's CDR3 is CASSATDSYDTGELFF. CDR3 DNA: TGTGCCAGCAGTGCAACGGACAGTTATGACACCGGGGAGCTGTTTTTT.

The J gene is TRBJ2-1, the V gene TRBV7-2; 12 bases agree with TRBD2. This CDR3 region has 17 residues. J lost 8 bases, V lost 5 bases, and 13 bases had no gene match. The V gene's germline CDR1 is SGHTA and CDR2 FQGNSA. CDR3 sequence: CASSLGLLAGGRDEQFF. CDR3 bases: TGTGCCAGCAGCCTAGGCTTGCTAGCGGGGGGGCGGGATGAGCAGTTCTTC. The entire variable domain, with the rest obtained from reference TRBV7-2 and TRBJ2-1, is as follows: GAGVSQSPSNKVTEKGKDVELRCDPISGHTALYWYRQSLGQGLEFLIYFQGNSAPDKSGLPSDRFSAERTGGSVSTLTIQRTQQEDSAVYLCASSLGLLAGGRDEQFFGPGTRLTVL.